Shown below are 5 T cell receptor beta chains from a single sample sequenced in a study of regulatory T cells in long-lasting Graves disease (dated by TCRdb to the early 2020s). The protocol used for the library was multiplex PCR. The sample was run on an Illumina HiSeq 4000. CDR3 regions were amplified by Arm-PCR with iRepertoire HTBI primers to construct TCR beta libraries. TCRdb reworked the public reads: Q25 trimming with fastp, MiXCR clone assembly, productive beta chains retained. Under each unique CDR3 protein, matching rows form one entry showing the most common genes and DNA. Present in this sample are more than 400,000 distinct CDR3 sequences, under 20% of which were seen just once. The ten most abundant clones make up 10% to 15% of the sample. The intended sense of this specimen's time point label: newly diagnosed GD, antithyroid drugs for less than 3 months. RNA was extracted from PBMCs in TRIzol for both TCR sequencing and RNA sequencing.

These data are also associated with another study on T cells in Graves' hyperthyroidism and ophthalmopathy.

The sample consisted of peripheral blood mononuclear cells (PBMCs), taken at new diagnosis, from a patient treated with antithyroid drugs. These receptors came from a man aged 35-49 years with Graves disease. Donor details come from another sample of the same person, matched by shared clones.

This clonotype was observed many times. CDR3 nucleotides: TGTGCCAGCCAGCCCTTGGGAGGGAGTAACGGGAGAGGTTTATACTGGGAGCAGTTCTTC. As protein: CASQPLGGSNGRGLYWEQFF. The chain is built from TRBV28 and TRBJ2-1; the match to TRBD2 covers 7 bases. Germline-derived CDR1 and CDR2 are MDHEN and SYDVKM. With 8 bases clipped from V and 10 bases from J, the junction kept 32 bases outside the gene matches. The length of the CDR3 is 20 residues.

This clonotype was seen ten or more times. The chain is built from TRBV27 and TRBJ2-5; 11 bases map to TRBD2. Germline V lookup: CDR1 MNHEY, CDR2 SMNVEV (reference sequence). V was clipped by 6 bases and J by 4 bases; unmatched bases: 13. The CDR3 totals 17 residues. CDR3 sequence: CASSTRPTSGRGETQYF. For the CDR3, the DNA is TGTGCCAGCAGCACCAGACCTACTAGCGGGAGAGGAGAGACCCAGTACTTC.

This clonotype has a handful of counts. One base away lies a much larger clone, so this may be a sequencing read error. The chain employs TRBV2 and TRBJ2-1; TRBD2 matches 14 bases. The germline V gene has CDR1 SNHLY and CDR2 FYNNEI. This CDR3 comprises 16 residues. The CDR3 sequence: CASRQPGLAGENEQSF. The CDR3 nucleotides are TGTGCCAGCAGACAGCCGGGACTAGCGGGAGAAAATGAGCAGTCCTTC.

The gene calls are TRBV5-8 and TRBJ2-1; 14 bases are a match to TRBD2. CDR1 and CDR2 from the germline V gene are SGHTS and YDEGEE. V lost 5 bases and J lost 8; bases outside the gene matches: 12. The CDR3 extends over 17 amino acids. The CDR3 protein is CASSSGTSGSLGHEQFF. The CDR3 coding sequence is TGTGCCAGCAGTTCCGGGACTAGCGGGAGTTTGGGCCATGAGCAGTTCTTC.

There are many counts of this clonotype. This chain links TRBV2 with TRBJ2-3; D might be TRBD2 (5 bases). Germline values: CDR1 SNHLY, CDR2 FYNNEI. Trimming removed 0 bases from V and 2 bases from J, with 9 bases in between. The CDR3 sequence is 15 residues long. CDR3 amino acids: CASSEATRPTDTQYF. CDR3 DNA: TGTGCCAGCAGTGAAGCAACTAGACCCACAGATACGCAGTATTTT. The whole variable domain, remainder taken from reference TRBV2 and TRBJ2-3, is EPEVTQTPSHQVTQMGQEVILRCVPISNHLYFYWYRQILGQKVEFLVSFYNNEISEKSEIFDDQFSVERPDGSNFTLKIRSTKLEDSAMYFCASSEATRPTDTQYFGPGTRLTVL.